The 32 T cell receptor beta chains below were found in one sample sequenced in a study of T-cell memory formation after mild COVID-19 (dated by TCRdb to about 2021). Libraries were made using 5' RACE. Instrument on record: Illumina NovaSeq 6000. The raw public data were reprocessed by TCRdb itself: fastp quality trimming at Q25, MiXCR clonotype calling, in-frame beta chains only. Each CDR3 protein appears once, grouped with its most common genes and DNA. The sample table holds about 430,000 distinct CDR3 sequences, of which 20% to 25% were seen once. The ten top clones hold roughly 9.7% of the sample. The sample comprised PBMCs or a T cell subset sorted from them (not recorded which). The source of these receptors is an adult woman who had mild COVID-19 (a few samples of this study predate the infection). The sample titles of this study are shuffled in the database, so cell type and time point are left out; the donor was told from shared clones.

This clonotype was found a few times. The chain is built from TRBV11-1 and TRBJ2-2; 8 nucleotides match TRBD1. The germline gives CDR1 SGHAT, CDR2 FQDESV (reference sequence). The CDR3 has 14 amino acids. V trimming: 5 bases; J trimming: 5 bases; junction bases outside the gene matches: 4. The CDR3 DNA is TGTGCCAGCAGCGTCGACAGGGGTACCGGGGAGCTGTTTTTT. This translates into CASSVDRGTGELFF.

This clonotype turned up a few times. The J gene is TRBJ1-1, the V gene TRBV9; unclear D gene. Trimming stripped 5 bases from V and 5 bases from J, with 13 bases between. The CDR3 covers 13 residues. The germline V gene encodes CDR1 SGDLS and CDR2 YYNGEE. The CDR3 sequence is CASSPTPRTEAFF. The DNA of the CDR3 is TGTGCCAGCAGTCCGACACCCCGAACTGAAGCTTTCTTT.

This clonotype has only a few counts. This chain connects TRBV4-3 to TRBJ1-2; D not resolved. The CDR3 is 15 amino acids. The ends were cut back, 3 bases at V and 8 bases at J, with 19 bases in the middle. Germline V CDR1 and CDR2: LGHNA, YSLEER. The CDR3 DNA reads as TGCGCCAGCAGCCACTCGGCCAACGGGGTCGACGGCTACACCTTC. Translated: CASSHSANGVDGYTF.

This clonotype was recorded a few times. The chain is built from TRBV12-3 or TRBV12-4 and TRBJ1-2, with 7 nucleotides matching TRBD1. The V and J ends lost 1 base and 4 bases, in that order; junction bases with no gene match: 3. The CDR3 extends over 14 amino acids. CDR3 region: CASSLETGTYGYTF. In DNA, the CDR3 is TGTGCCAGCAGTTTAGAGACAGGGACCTATGGCTACACCTTC.

V and J are TRBV6-4 and TRBJ2-3, with D possibly TRBD2 on 5 matching bases. The CDR3 covers 16 residues. Germline CDR1 and CDR2: MRHNA and SNTAGT. V lost 3 bases and J 2 bases, leaving 15 bases between the germline ends. CDR3 DNA: TGTGCCAGCAGTGAGTCCCGGACTTATAACACAGATACGCAGTATTTT. Protein sequence: CASSESRTYNTDTQYF.

There are a few counts of this clonotype. The V gene is TRBV24-1, the J gene TRBJ2-3; 8 nucleotides agree with TRBD1. CDR3 length equals 14 residues. Germline CDR1 is KGHDR and CDR2 is SFDVKD. V lost 7 bases, J lost 2 bases, and 4 bases stayed unmatched. CDR3 sequence reads: CATRGTGPTDTQYF. CDR3 nucleotides: TGTGCCACCAGAGGGACAGGCCCCACAGATACGCAGTATTTT.

The table lists this clonotype with many counts. This rearrangement joins TRBV7-6 to TRBJ2-2; D is undetermined. This CDR3 has 13 residues. CDR1 SGHVS and CDR2 FNYEAQ come from the germline V gene. V was clipped by 8 bases and J by 6 bases, with 13 bases between them. CDR3 protein: CASGEERSGELFF. Here the CDR3 DNA reads TGTGCCAGCGGTGAGGAACGTTCCGGGGAGCTGTTTTTT.

This clonotype was recorded a few times. The V call is TRBV9, the J call TRBJ1-6; D is possibly TRBD1 (5 bases). Germline CDR1 is SGDLS and CDR2 is YYNGEE. Deletions cut 4 bases from V and 6 bases from J, with 17 bases between. CDR3 size: 16 residues. CDR3 coding DNA: TGTGCCAGCAGCCCCCGTTCCCGGCAGGGTAATTCACCCCTCCACTTT. Translating it yields CASSPRSRQGNSPLHF.

This clonotype was seen a handful of times. J is TRBJ2-7 and V is TRBV27; D tentatively reads TRBD1 or TRBD2 (6 bases each). Germline CDR1 MNHEY, CDR2 SMNVEV (reference sequence). The CDR3 extends over 13 amino acids. Trimming removed 5 bases from V and 6 bases from J, with 14 bases in between. The CDR3 DNA sequence: TGTGCCAGCAGTGGAGGGACAATGGGCGAGCAGTACTTC. Translation gives CASSGGTMGEQYF.

This clonotype has a count of ten or more. The chain is built from TRBV5-1 and TRBJ2-5, with 9 bases that match TRBD1. Unmatched junction bases numbered 5, after V lost 3 bases and J lost 5 bases. Germline V gene lookup returns CDR1 SGHRS and CDR2 YFSETQ. The CDR3 covers 14 residues. The CDR3 reads CASSSTGGMETQYF. CDR3 bases: TGCGCCAGCAGCTCCACAGGGGGCATGGAGACCCAGTACTTC.

This sequence joins TRBV7-8 and TRBJ1-1, with a weak D call TRBD1 (5 bases). The CDR3 is 16 residues long. Germline lookup yields CDR1 SGHVS and CDR2 FQNEAQ. Trimming stripped 5 bases from V and 6 bases from J, with 22 bases between. The CDR3 nucleotides are TGTGCCAGCAGCCGTATAATGGGACCGGCGTACCCTGAAGCTTTCTTT. Its translation: CASSRIMGPAYPEAFF.

This clonotype was recorded a few times. The chain carries TRBV7-2 and TRBJ2-2; D not resolved. Germline CDR1 reads SGHTA; CDR2 reads FQGNSA. The CDR3 contains 12 residues. V shed 5 bases and J shed 5 bases, with 6 bases lying between them. CDR3 sequence (DNA): TGTGCCAGCAGCCGTCTTACCGGGGAGCTGTTTTTT. This translates into CASSRLTGELFF.

The chain is built from TRBV7-8 and TRBJ2-1, with D possibly matching TRBD2 (6 bases). Per the germline V gene, CDR1 is SGHVS and CDR2 is FQNEAQ. The germline V and J ends were trimmed by 3 bases and 9 bases, with 15 bases remaining between them. CDR3 length: 14 residues. This CDR3 reads CASSFGGIRGEQFF. DNA of the CDR3: TGTGCCAGCAGCTTCGGGGGAATTCGGGGTGAGCAGTTCTTC.

The chain carries TRBV20-1 and TRBJ2-5; the D is unclear. V lost 1 base, J lost 2 bases, and 11 bases lay in between. This CDR3 has 14 residues. Germline-derived CDR1 and CDR2 are DFQATT and SNEGSKA (reference sequence). The CDR3 bases are TGCAGTGCTAGAGTGGGTGAGCTACAAGAGACCCAGTACTTC. Amino acid sequence: CSARVGELQETQYF.

V usage is TRBV11-2 and J usage is TRBJ2-5, with D possibly being TRBD1 or TRBD2 (6 bases each). The V end was cut by 5 bases, the J end by 4 bases, with 14 bases between. Per germline, CDR1 SGHAT and CDR2 FQNNGV. CDR3 length: 14 residues. CDR3 DNA: TGTGCCAGCAGCCACGGAGGGGGGCTAGAGACCCAGTACTTC. It translates to CASSHGGGLETQYF.

This sequence joins TRBV4-2 and TRBJ2-7; 11 nucleotides align to TRBD2. Germline V gives CDR1 LGHNA, CDR2 YNFKEQ. Trimming cost V 1 base and J 4 bases; bases outside gene matches: 15. This CDR3 comprises 19 residues. CDR3 in amino acids: CASSQAGTSGKGRLYEQYF. The CDR3 nucleotides read TGTGCCAGCAGCCAAGCCGGGACTAGCGGAAAAGGAAGGTTGTACGAGCAGTACTTC.

The genes are TRBV6-6 and TRBJ2-2; TRBD1 is a possible D gene (6 bases). The germline gives CDR1 MNHNY, CDR2 SVGAGI (reference sequence). V was cut by 8 bases and J by 1 base, with 11 bases left in between. The CDR3 contains 14 residues. CDR3 in amino acids: CASSWGQNTGELFF. The CDR3, as DNA: TGTGCCAGCTCGTGGGGGCAGAACACCGGGGAGCTGTTTTTT.

V usage is TRBV11-2 and J usage is TRBJ2-1; D unresolved. CDR3 length: 12 amino acids. Looked up from germline, CDR1 is SGHAT and CDR2 is FQNNGV. V was pared by 5 bases and J by 9 bases, with 11 bases between. The CDR3 DNA is TGTGCCAGCAGCGCCGATAGAGGTGAGCAGTTCTTC. Residues: CASSADRGEQFF.

In its sample, this clonotype was seen many times. The CDR3 loop reads CASSSKGGLTETQYF. The CDR3 bases are TGTGCCAGCAGCTCCAAGGGAGGGCTCACAGAGACCCAGTACTTC. This chain joins TRBV7-9 and TRBJ2-5; 7 bases fit TRBD2. V was clipped by 4 bases and J by 4 bases; unmatched bases: 9. This CDR3 has 15 residues. CDR1 and CDR2 from the germline V gene are SEHNR and FQNEAQ (reference sequence).

In its sample, this clonotype was seen once. This chain links TRBV5-1 with TRBJ1-1; D is perhaps TRBD1 (5 bases). CDR3 size: 15 residues. V lost 0 bases and J 0 bases, leaving 9 bases between the germline ends. Germline CDR1 SGHRS, CDR2 YFSETQ. The CDR3 sequence is CASSLAGIVNTEAFF. In DNA form, the CDR3 reads TGCGCCAGCAGCTTGGCAGGGATTGTGAACACTGAAGCTTTCTTT.

This chain joins TRBV9 and TRBJ2-6; D may correspond to TRBD1 or TRBD2 (6 bases each). V lost 4 bases and J lost 0, with 14 bases in between. Germline V gene data show CDR1 as SGDLS and CDR2 as YYNGEE. The CDR3 has 17 amino acids. The CDR3 nucleotides are TGTGCCAGCAGCCCCCGGGGGCCCAGCTCTGGGGCCAACGTCCTGACTTTC. It yields the protein CASSPRGPSSGANVLTF.

Written as DNA, the CDR3 is TGTGCCAGCACCCTTCGACGAGCAGATACGCAGTATTTT. Protein product: CASTLRRADTQYF. V gene TRBV6-4 combines with J gene TRBJ2-3; D ambiguous. Germline CDR1 reads MRHNA; CDR2 reads SNTAGT. The CDR3 runs to 13 residues. V dropped 7 bases and J dropped 4 bases, with 12 bases sitting between them.

There are a few counts of this clonotype. The chain employs TRBV4-3 and TRBJ2-1; the D call may be TRBD1 or TRBD2 (5 bases each). V lost 0 bases to trimming and J lost 10 bases, with 22 bases between them. CDR1 is LGHNA, CDR2 YSLEER, per germline. This CDR3 spans 17 amino acids. The CDR3 protein is CASSQDVWQGRGGEQFF. CDR3 sequence (DNA): TGCGCCAGCAGCCAAGATGTTTGGCAGGGAAGGGGCGGGGAGCAGTTCTTC.

The V gene is TRBV5-4, the J gene TRBJ1-2; D not certain. The CDR3 runs to 14 residues. CDR1 is SGHNT and CDR2 is YYREEE in the germline V gene (reference sequence). V was clipped by 0 bases and J by 5 bases, with 11 bases between them. CDR3 DNA sequence: TGTGCCAGCAGCTTGGCAGTCGCTAGGTATGGCTACACCTTC. As protein: CASSLAVARYGYTF.

This clonotype was seen more than once but under ten times. The chain carries TRBV24-1 and TRBJ2-3; D call uncertain. This CDR3 is 13 amino acids long. CDR1 is KGHDR and CDR2 is SFDVKD in the germline V gene. Trimming took 6 bases from V and 2 from J, leaving 8 bases between them. CDR3 amino acids: CATSPGYTDTQYF. The CDR3 DNA reads as TGTGCCACCAGTCCGGGTTACACAGATACGCAGTATTTT.

This clonotype was recorded a few times. The V call is TRBV10-3, the J call TRBJ2-3, with 9 bases that match TRBD2. Per germline, CDR1 ENHRY and CDR2 SYGVKD. The CDR3 length is 11 residues. V shed 3 bases, J shed 14 bases, and the junction held 3 bases outside the gene matches. The CDR3 bases are TGTGCCATCAGTGACGGGACTAGCTTGTATTTT. Amino acid sequence: CAISDGTSLYF.

This chain links TRBV7-2 with TRBJ2-3, with D possibly being TRBD2 (5 bases). The germline gives CDR1 SGHTA, CDR2 FQGNSA. Trimming removed 4 bases at V and 7 bases at J, with 18 bases between. The CDR3 covers 15 residues. Here the CDR3 reads CASSSPRVAPNTQYF. The CDR3 nucleotides read TGTGCCAGCAGCTCCCCGAGGGTGGCGCCGAATACGCAGTATTTT. The variable domain in full, completed from reference TRBV7-2 and TRBJ2-3, reads GAGVSQSPSNKVTEKGKDVELRCDPISGHTALYWYRQSLGQGLEFLIYFQGNSAPDKSGLPSDRFSAERTGGSVSTLTIQRTQQEDSAVYLCASSSPRVAPNTQYFGPGTRLTVL.

CDR3 loop: CASSFLGSEQFF. In DNA form, the CDR3 reads TGTGCCAGCAGCTTTCTTGGGTCTGAGCAGTTCTTC. The V and J genes are TRBV7-9 and TRBJ2-1; D gene unclear. The CDR3 has 12 amino acids. Trimming took off 3 bases at V and 9 bases at J, with 9 bases between the two ends. Germline V gene data show CDR1 as SEHNR and CDR2 as FQNEAQ (reference sequence). The full variable domain, rest sourced from reference TRBV7-9 and TRBJ2-1, is DTGVSQNPRHKITKRGQNVTFRCDPISEHNRLYWYRQTLGQGPEFLTYFQNEAQLEKSRLLSDRFSAERPKGSFSTLEIQRTEQGDSAMYLCASSFLGSEQFFGPGTRLTVL.

CDR3 loop: CASRNDRGMNTEAFF. The CDR3 DNA follows: TGTGCCAGCAGAAATGACAGGGGGATGAACACTGAAGCTTTCTTT. V usage is TRBV12-3 or TRBV12-4 and J usage is TRBJ1-1; TRBD1 aligns across 9 bases. This CDR3 is 15 amino acids long. The junction had 5 bases not matched to a gene; V was cut back by 6 bases and J by 0 bases.

In its sample, this clonotype was seen a few times. The chain recombines TRBV11-2 with TRBJ1-2; TRBD1 is a possible D gene (5 bases). The CDR3 is made up of 15 amino acids. Trimming removed 5 bases at V and 2 bases at J, with 15 bases between. Germline V gene sequence: CDR1 SGHAT, CDR2 FQNNGV. In DNA, the CDR3 is TGTGCCAGCAGCCTCCTCGGGGCGCGGAACTATGGCTACACCTTC. Amino acid sequence: CASSLLGARNYGYTF.

V gene TRBV20-1 combines with J gene TRBJ2-3; 7 nucleotides match TRBD1. The V gene's germline CDR1 is DFQATT and CDR2 SNEGSKA (reference sequence). CDR3 size: 14 residues. J gave up 2 bases and V 2 bases, and 4 bases lay outside the gene matches. The CDR3 DNA is TGCAGTGCTAGATCAGGGGGAGCCACAGATACGCAGTATTTT. Protein: CSARSGGATDTQYF.

This clonotype was seen a few times. This chain links TRBV3-1 with TRBJ2-2, with D uncertain. V shed 0 bases and J shed 3 bases, with 14 bases lying between them. There are 17 residues in the CDR3. The germline V gene encodes CDR1 LGHDT and CDR2 YNNKEL (reference sequence). CDR3 DNA: TGTGCCAGCAGCCAAGATCGTGACGGATATTACACCGGGGAGCTGTTTTTT. The encoded protein is CASSQDRDGYYTGELFF.